The clone carrying this T cell receptor beta chain showed up many times. The investigators amplified TCR beta CDR3 regions from RNA transcripts. The HTBI primer set was used in a first-round RT-PCR of the TCR CDR3. TCRdb used MiXCR to reprocess the multiplex PCR reads, holding one entry per CDR3 protein. There are some 510,000 distinct CDR3 sequences in the sample; less than 25% occur only once, and more than 20% lies in the top ten. Hyperthyroidism had been newly diagnosed in patients aged 18 to 65, and its duration was under 2 months. Patients were excluded for uncontrolled infection, other autoimmune disease, pregnancy or lactation. The PBMCs studied were ones that came from about 10 ml fresh peripheral blood. The CDR3 spans 19 residues. Trimming removed 3 bases at V and 0 bases at J, with 23 bases between. The data derive from a study of T cells in Graves' hyperthyroidism and ophthalmopathy.

This TCR came from a man aged 18 to 30 with Graves' hyperthyroidism. The chain links TRBV12-3 or TRBV12-4 to TRBJ1-1; the D is unclear. The sequenced material came from blood. The CDR3 loop reads CASSFTPSKAPRMNTEAFF. In nucleotides, the CDR3 is TGTGCCAGCAGTTTTACCCCCTCTAAAGCCCCCCGCATGAACACTGAAGCTTTCTTT.